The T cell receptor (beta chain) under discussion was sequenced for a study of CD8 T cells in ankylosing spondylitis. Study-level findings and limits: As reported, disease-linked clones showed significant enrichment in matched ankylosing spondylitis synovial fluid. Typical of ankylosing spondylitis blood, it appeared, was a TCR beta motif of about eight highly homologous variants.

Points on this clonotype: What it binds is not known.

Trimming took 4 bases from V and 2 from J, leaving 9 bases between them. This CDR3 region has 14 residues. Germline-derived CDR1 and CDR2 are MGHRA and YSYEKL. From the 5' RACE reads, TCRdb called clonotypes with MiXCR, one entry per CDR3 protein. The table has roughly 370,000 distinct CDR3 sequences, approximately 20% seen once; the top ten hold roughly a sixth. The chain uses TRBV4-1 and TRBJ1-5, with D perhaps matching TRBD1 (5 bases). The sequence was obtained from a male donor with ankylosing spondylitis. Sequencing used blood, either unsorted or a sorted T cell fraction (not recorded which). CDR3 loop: CASSRQGRNQPQHF. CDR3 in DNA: TGCGCCAGCAGCCGCCAGGGACGCAATCAGCCCCAGCATTTT.